The T cell receptor (beta chain) under discussion was sequenced for a study of blood T cells in healthy people across ages. Donors ranged from roughly 6 to 100 years old and were healthy Caucasians in Russia. The germline V and J ends were trimmed by 3 bases and 2 bases, with 11 bases remaining between them. CDR3 length equals 14 residues. CDR1 is DFQATT, CDR2 SNEGSKA, per germline (reference sequence). The second PCR ran about 6 to 11 cycles with a sample-barcoded 5' primer and J-beta primers. From the 5' RACE reads, TCRdb called clonotypes with MiXCR, one entry per CDR3 protein. The sample contains about 1.8 million distinct CDR3 sequences, just under 50% of which appear only once.

This chain links TRBV20-1 with TRBJ1-5; D is possibly TRBD1 (6 bases). Sequencing input: blood. This receptor was identified in a middle-aged woman in good health. CDR3 sequence: CSARDDRRNQPQHF. The CDR3 coding sequence is TGCAGTGCTAGGGACGACAGGCGCAATCAGCCCCAGCATTTT.